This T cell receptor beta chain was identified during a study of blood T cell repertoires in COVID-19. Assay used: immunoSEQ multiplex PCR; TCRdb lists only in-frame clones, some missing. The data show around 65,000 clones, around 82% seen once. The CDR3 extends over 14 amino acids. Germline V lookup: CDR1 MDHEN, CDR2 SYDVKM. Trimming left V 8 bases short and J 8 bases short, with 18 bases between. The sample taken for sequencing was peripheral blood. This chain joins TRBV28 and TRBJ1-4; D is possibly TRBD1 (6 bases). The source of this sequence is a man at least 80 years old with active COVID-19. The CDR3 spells CASLTTGGFEKLFF. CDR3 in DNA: TGTGCCAGCCTCACAACGGGGGGCTTCGAAAAACTGTTTTTT.